This T cell receptor (beta chain) was sequenced in a study of Graves' ophthalmopathy and Graves' hyperthyroidism. Turning to the study itself: No progression to ophthalmopathy over 18 months defined stable hyperthyroidism. Broader study findings: Blood was where most expanded thyroid clonotypes above 0.001 frequency also turned up.

This clonotype was found many times. No antigen is known for it. Amplification of TCR beta CDR3 regions used RNA transcripts. Scientists carried out first-round RT-PCR using HTBI primers and then a second-round multiplex PCR. Via MiXCR, TCRdb re-called the multiplex PCR reads, giving one row per CDR3 protein. The sample gives 900,000 to 1,200,000 distinct CDR3 sequences, about 38% of which show up once; over 8.5% is in the top ten. The clonotype originates from an adult man with Graves' hyperthyroidism. The sequenced sample consisted of peripheral blood or thyroid tissue (not recorded which).

CDR3 residues: CASSRDREMRRMYF. The CDR3 coding sequence is TGTGCCAGCAGCCGAGACAGGGAAATGCGTCGAATGTATTTT. The V gene is TRBV7-6, the J gene TRBJ1-3, with TRBD1 matching 7 bases. CDR1 is SGHVS, CDR2 FNYEAQ, per germline. The CDR3 length is 14 residues. Trimming cost V 5 bases and J 16 bases; bases outside gene matches: 17.